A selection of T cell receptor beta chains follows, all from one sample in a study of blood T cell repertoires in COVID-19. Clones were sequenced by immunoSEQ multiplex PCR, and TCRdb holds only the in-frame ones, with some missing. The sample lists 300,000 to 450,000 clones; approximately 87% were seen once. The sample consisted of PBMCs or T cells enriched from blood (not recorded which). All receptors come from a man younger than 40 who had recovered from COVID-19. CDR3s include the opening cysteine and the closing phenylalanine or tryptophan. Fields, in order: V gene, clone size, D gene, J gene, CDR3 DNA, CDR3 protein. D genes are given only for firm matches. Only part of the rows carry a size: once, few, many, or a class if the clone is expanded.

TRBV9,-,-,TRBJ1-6,TGTGCCAGCAGCGCTCTTAATTCACCCCTCCACTTT,CASSALNSPLHF
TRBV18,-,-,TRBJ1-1,TGTGCCAGCTCACCACTAGCAGACCAGACCACTGAAGCTTTCTTT,CASSPLADQTTEAFF
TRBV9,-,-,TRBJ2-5,TGTGCCAGCAGCGTAGGTGGTAGCGAAGAGACCCAGTACTTC,CASSVGGSEETQYF
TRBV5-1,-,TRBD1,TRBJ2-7,TGCGCCAGCAGCTTAGGGACAGCGATATCCTACGAGCAGTACTTC,CASSLGTAISYEQYF
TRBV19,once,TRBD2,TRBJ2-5,TGTGCCAGTAGTGTCGGGGGGGGGCAAGAGACCCAGTACTTC,CASSVGGGQETQYF
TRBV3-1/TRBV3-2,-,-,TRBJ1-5,TGTGCCAGCAGGGGCGAGGGGGATCAGCCCCAGCATTTT,CASRGEGDQPQHF
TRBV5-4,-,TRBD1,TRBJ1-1,TGTGCCAGCAGCTGGGACAGGGAACAAGGTGAAGCTTTCTTT,CASSWDREQGEAFF
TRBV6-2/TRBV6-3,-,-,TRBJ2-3,TGTGCCAGCAGTCAAGCTACAGGGCCCACAGATACGCAGTATTTT,CASSQATGPTDTQYF
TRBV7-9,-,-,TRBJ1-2,TGTGCCAGCAGTCCCGCCCTCGTTAAACTTAGTGGCTACACCTTC,CASSPALVKLSGYTF
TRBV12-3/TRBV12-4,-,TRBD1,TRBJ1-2,TGTGCCAGCAGTCCCTCAGGGGGCGATGGCTACACCTTC,CASSPSGGDGYTF
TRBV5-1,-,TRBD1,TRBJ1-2,TGCGCCAGCAGCTCGGGACAGGGATCTGTCTATGGCTACACCTTC,CASSSGQGSVYGYTF
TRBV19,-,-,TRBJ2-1,TGTGCCAGTAGATTATCCGGGAACTCCTACAATGAGCAGTTCTTC,CASRLSGNSYNEQFF
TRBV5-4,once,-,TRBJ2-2,TGTGCCAGCAGCTTGTCCCATTTTAAGACAGTTACGAACACCGGGGAGCTGTTTTTT,CASSLSHFKTVTNTGELFF
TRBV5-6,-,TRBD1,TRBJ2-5,TGTGCCAGCAGCTTGGAGACAGGGGGGTACCAAGAGACCCAGTACTTC,CASSLETGGYQETQYF
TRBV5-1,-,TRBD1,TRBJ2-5,TGCGCCAGCAGCCCAGGGACAGGGGGCGAAGAGACCCAGTACTTC,CASSPGTGGEETQYF
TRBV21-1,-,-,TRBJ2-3,TGTGCCAGCAGCAAAGATATTTCCGGGGGATTCGCAGATACGCAGTATTTT,CASSKDISGGFADTQYF
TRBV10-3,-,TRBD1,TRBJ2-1,TGTGCCATCAGTGACACTAGGACAGGGGTGGGGGATTCCTACAATGAGCAGTTCTTC,CAISDTRTGVGDSYNEQFF
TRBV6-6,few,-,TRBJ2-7,TGTGCCAGCGCCCAAACAGGGATTTCCTACGAGCAGTACTTC,CASAQTGISYEQYF
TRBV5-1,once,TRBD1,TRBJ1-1,TGCGCCAGCAGCCTAAGGACAGGGGAGAACACTGAAGCTTTCTTT,CASSLRTGENTEAFF
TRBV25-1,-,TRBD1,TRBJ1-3,TGTGCCAGCAGTAGACAGGGGGCGTCGGACACCATATATTTT,CASSRQGASDTIYF
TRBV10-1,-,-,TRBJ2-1,TGCGCCAGCAGTGAAGGCGGAGGGAATGAGCAGTTCTTC,CASSEGGGNEQFF
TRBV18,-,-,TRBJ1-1,TGTGCCAGCTCACCCATCTGGGCAGTGAACACTGAAGCTTTCTTT,CASSPIWAVNTEAFF
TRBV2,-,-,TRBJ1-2,TGTGCCAGCAGCCCCGGGGGGCAGAACTATGGCTACACCTTC,CASSPGGQNYGYTF
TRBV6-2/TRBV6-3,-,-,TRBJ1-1,TGTGCCAGCAGTTGGGGTATTAGGGGCCTGGGGACTGAAGCTTTCTTT,CASSWGIRGLGTEAFF
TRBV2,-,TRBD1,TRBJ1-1,TGTGCCAGCAGTGAAGCAGCAAATCCCGGGACAGGGGTAGCTTTCTTT,CASSEAANPGTGVAFF
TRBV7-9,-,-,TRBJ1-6,TGTGCCAGCAGCTTAGATTTCGGGGGAGGTTCACCCCTCCACTTT,CASSLDFGGGSPLHF
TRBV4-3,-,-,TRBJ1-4,TGCGCCAGCAGCCAAGAGCATGGACACTCTAATGAAAAACTGTTTTTT,CASSQEHGHSNEKLFF
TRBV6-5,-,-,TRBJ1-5,TGTGCCAGCAGTTCCCCGCGGTACAATCAGCCCCAGCATTTT,CASSSPRYNQPQHF
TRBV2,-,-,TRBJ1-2,TGTGCCAGCAAAGTCCACGGAGGAGAATATGGCTACACCTTC,CASKVHGGEYGYTF
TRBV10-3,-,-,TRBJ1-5,TGTGCCATCAGTGAAGGGGCGATAAGCAATCAGCCCCAGCATTTT,CAISEGAISNQPQHF
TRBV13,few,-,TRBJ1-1,TGTGCCAGCAGCCGACCGACAGCGAACACTGAAGCTTTCTTT,CASSRPTANTEAFF
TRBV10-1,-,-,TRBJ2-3,TGCGCCAGCAGTGGGGACATGGTCACAGATACGCAGTATTTT,CASSGDMVTDTQYF
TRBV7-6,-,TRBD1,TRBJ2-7,TGTGCCAGCAGCTTAGCCCCCATGACAGGGATCCCTTACGAGCAGTACTTC,CASSLAPMTGIPYEQYF
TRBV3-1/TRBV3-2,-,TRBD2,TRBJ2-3,TGTGCCAGCAGCCCCCCTAGCGGGGGGTACACAGATACGCAGTATTTT,CASSPPSGGYTDTQYF
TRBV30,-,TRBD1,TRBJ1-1,TGTGCCTGGACGAGAACAGAGGGGGCGGTGAACACTGAAGCTTTCTTT,CAWTRTEGAVNTEAFF
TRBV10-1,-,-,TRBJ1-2,TGCGCCAGGGGAGGGGGTTCCTATGGCTACACCTTC,CARGGGSYGYTF
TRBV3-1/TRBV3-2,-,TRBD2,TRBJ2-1,TGTGCCAGCAGCCAAGGACTAGCGGGGGACAATGAGCAGTTCTTC,CASSQGLAGDNEQFF
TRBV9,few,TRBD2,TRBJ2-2,TGTGCCAGCAGCCGGACTAGCGGGGGCTCGAACACCGGGGAGCTGTTTTTT,CASSRTSGGSNTGELFF
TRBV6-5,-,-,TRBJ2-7,TGTGCCAGCAGTTACTCCCGACAATCGGCCTCCTACGAGCAGTACTTC,CASSYSRQSASYEQYF
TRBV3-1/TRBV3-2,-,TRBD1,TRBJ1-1,TGTGCCAGCAGCGCCAGGGGGCTTGGGATCACTGAAGCTTTCTTT,CASSARGLGITEAFF
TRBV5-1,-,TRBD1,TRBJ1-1,TGCGCCAGCAGGGACAGGGGGAACACTGAAGCTTTCTTT,CASRDRGNTEAFF
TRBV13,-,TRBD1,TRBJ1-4,TGTGCCAGCAGTCGGACAGGGGGAATGTGGAATGAAAAACTGTTTTTT,CASSRTGGMWNEKLFF
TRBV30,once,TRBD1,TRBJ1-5,TGTGCCTGGAGTCCACGGGACAGTGGAAATCAGCCCCAGCATTTT,CAWSPRDSGNQPQHF
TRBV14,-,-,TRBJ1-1,TGTGCCAGCAGTCCACAGGCAATGAACACTGAAGCTTTCTTT,CASSPQAMNTEAFF
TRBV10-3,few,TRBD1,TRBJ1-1,TGTGCCATATCACAGGGGGGCACTGAAGCTTTCTTT,CAISQGGTEAFF
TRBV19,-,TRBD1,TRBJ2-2,TGTGCCAGTAGGCCCGACAGGGGCCCGAACACCGGGGAGCTGTTTTTT,CASRPDRGPNTGELFF
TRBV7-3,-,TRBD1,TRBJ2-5,TGTGCCAGCAGCTCGACAGGGGCCGGATCCCAAGAGACCCAGTACTTC,CASSSTGAGSQETQYF
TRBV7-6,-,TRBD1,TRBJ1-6,TGTGCCAGCAGCTTAGAGGAGCGGGACAGGGCGAGGTGGAATTCACCCCTCCACTTT,CASSLEERDRARWNSPLHF
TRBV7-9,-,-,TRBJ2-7,TGTGCCAGCAGCTTAGTTGCAGCCTACGAGCAGTACTTC,CASSLVAAYEQYF
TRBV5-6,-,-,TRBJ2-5,TGTGCCAGCAGCAGGACAGGCGGGGCAGAGACCCAGTACTTC,CASSRTGGAETQYF